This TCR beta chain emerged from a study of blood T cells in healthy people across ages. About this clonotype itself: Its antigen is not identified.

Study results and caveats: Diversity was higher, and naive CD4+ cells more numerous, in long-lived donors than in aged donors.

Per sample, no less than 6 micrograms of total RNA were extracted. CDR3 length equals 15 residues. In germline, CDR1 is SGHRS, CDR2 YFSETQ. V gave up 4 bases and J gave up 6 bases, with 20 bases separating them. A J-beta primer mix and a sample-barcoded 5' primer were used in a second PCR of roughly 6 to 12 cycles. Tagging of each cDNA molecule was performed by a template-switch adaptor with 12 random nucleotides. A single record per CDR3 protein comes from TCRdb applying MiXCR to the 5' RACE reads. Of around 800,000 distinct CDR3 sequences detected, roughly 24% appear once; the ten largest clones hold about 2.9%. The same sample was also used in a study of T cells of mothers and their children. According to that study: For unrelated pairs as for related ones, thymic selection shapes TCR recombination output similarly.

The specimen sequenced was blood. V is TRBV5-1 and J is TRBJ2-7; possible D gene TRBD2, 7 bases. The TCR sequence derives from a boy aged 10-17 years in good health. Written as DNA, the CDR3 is TGCGCCAGCAGCACTTGGACAGCCTCGGGGGGCGAGCAGTACTTC. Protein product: CASSTWTASGGEQYF.